Listed below are T cell receptor beta chains from one sample, sequenced in a study of blood T cell repertoires in COVID-19. Some clones are missing from TCRdb's copy, which holds only in-frame ones; the method was immunoSEQ multiplex PCR. The repertoire consists of over 150,000 clones, with 70% to 90% occurring once and the leading ten covering over 15%. The material sequenced was peripheral blood. All receptors come from a man aged 50 or older with COVID-19, enrolled during active disease. The CDR3 runs from the conserved cysteine through the conserved F or W. D genes are given only for firm matches. The size field is filled for only some rows; it gives once, few, many or a size class.

D gene: .; clone size: few; CDR3 length: 15; V gene: TRBV2; J gene: TRBJ1-5; CDR3 protein: CASSPGRDSNQPQHF; CDR3 DNA: TGTGCCAGCAGTCCCGGACGGGATAGCAATCAGCCCCAGCATTTT
D gene: TRBD1; clone size: few; CDR3 length: 12; V gene: TRBV5-5; J gene: TRBJ2-3; CDR3 protein: CASGQGADTQYF; CDR3 DNA: TGTGCCAGCGGACAGGGGGCAGATACGCAGTATTTT
D gene: .; clone size: .; CDR3 length: 15; V gene: TRBV5-1; J gene: TRBJ2-5; CDR3 protein: CASSPTSGGQETQYF; CDR3 DNA: TGCGCCAGCAGCCCGACGTCCGGAGGACAAGAGACCCAGTACTTC
D gene: TRBD2; clone size: once; CDR3 length: 17; V gene: TRBV5-4; J gene: TRBJ2-5; CDR3 protein: CASSFGLAGVRGETQYF; CDR3 DNA: TGTGCCAGCAGCTTTGGACTAGCGGGAGTGAGGGGGGAGACCCAGTACTTC
D gene: .; clone size: .; CDR3 length: 15; V gene: TRBV6-4; J gene: TRBJ2-2; CDR3 protein: CASSDGGQNTGELFF; CDR3 DNA: TGTGCCAGCAGTGATGGGGGACAGAACACCGGGGAGCTGTTTTTT
D gene: .; clone size: .; CDR3 length: 15; V gene: TRBV19; J gene: TRBJ2-1; CDR3 protein: CASSPTPPGGNEQFF; CDR3 DNA: TGTGCCAGTAGTCCTACCCCGCCGGGTGGCAATGAGCAGTTCTTC
D gene: .; clone size: .; CDR3 length: 17; V gene: TRBV6-6; J gene: TRBJ1-1; CDR3 protein: CASSLLVGWGLNTEAFF; CDR3 DNA: TGTGCCAGCAGTCTGCTTGTGGGGTGGGGGCTGAACACTGAAGCTTTCTTT
D gene: TRBD1; clone size: .; CDR3 length: 16; V gene: TRBV19; J gene: TRBJ1-5; CDR3 protein: CASAVQGDYSNQPQHF; CDR3 DNA: TGTGCCAGTGCTGTACAGGGGGATTATAGCAATCAGCCCCAGCATTTT
D gene: .; clone size: .; CDR3 length: 15; V gene: TRBV30; J gene: TRBJ2-6; CDR3 protein: CAWSLRSSGANVLTF; CDR3 DNA: TGTGCCTGGAGTCTTAGGAGCTCTGGGGCCAACGTCCTGACTTTC
D gene: .; clone size: .; CDR3 length: 16; V gene: TRBV15; J gene: TRBJ1-3; CDR3 protein: CATSRDITASGNTIYF; CDR3 DNA: TGTGCCACCAGCAGAGACATTACAGCCTCTGGAAACACCATATATTTT
D gene: .; clone size: .; CDR3 length: 12; V gene: TRBV15; J gene: TRBJ1-5; CDR3 protein: CATSRPGSPQHF; CDR3 DNA: TGTGCCACCAGCAGGCCAGGGTCCCCCCAGCATTTT
D gene: .; clone size: .; CDR3 length: 13; V gene: TRBV5-1; J gene: TRBJ2-5; CDR3 protein: CASSLGAGETQYF; CDR3 DNA: TGCGCCAGCAGCTTGGGGGCAGGGGAGACCCAGTACTTC
D gene: .; clone size: .; CDR3 length: 16; V gene: TRBV7-6; J gene: TRBJ1-1; CDR3 protein: CASSLVAGAGVTEAFF; CDR3 DNA: TGTGCCAGCAGCTTAGTGGCAGGGGCTGGGGTCACTGAAGCTTTCTTT
D gene: TRBD1; clone size: .; CDR3 length: 15; V gene: TRBV7-6; J gene: TRBJ2-7; CDR3 protein: CASSPGTGPSYEQYF; CDR3 DNA: TGTGCCAGCAGCCCCGGGACAGGGCCTTCCTACGAGCAGTACTTC
D gene: TRBD1; clone size: .; CDR3 length: 13; V gene: TRBV30; J gene: TRBJ1-2; CDR3 protein: CAWSRGQLYGYTF; CDR3 DNA: TGTGCCTGGAGCCGGGGACAGCTTTATGGCTACACCTTC
D gene: .; clone size: few; CDR3 length: 14; V gene: TRBV21-1; J gene: TRBJ2-7; CDR3 protein: CASSFTYTSYEQYF; CDR3 DNA: TGTGCCAGTTCTTTTACCTATACCTCCTACGAGCAGTACTTC
D gene: TRBD2; clone size: .; CDR3 length: 14; V gene: TRBV28; J gene: TRBJ2-7; CDR3 protein: CASSLGDWGGEQYF; CDR3 DNA: TGTGCCAGCAGTTTAGGGGATTGGGGGGGCGAGCAGTACTTC
D gene: .; clone size: many; CDR3 length: 15; V gene: TRBV7-9; J gene: TRBJ1-1; CDR3 protein: CASSGQGLKNTEAFF; CDR3 DNA: TGTGCCAGCAGTGGGCAGGGGCTGAAGAACACTGAAGCTTTCTTT
D gene: TRBD1; clone size: .; CDR3 length: 18; V gene: TRBV5-1; J gene: TRBJ2-7; CDR3 protein: CASSPTSGTGGYSREQYF; CDR3 DNA: TGCGCCAGCAGCCCAACGTCCGGGACAGGGGGCTACTCACGCGAGCAGTACTTC